The entry that follows covers one T cell receptor (beta chain) sequence. The antigen is unknown. Germline trimming cut 4 bases from V and 8 bases from J; bases unmatched to any gene: 10. The CDR3 is made up of 14 amino acids. CDR1 MNHEY and CDR2 SVGAGI come from the germline V gene. These data come from a study of shared clonotypes between healthy human individuals. This table comes from immunoSEQ multiplex PCR, and its TCRdb copy is limited to in-frame clones, with some not included. The table includes approximately 720,000 clones, 92% detected once. In the naive CD8 group, cells lacked CD45RO and were positively selected for CCR7, so terminally differentiated effector memory CD45RA+ cells were left out. The study, taken as a whole, reports: A handful of donors had around 5% of their naive CD4 clonotypes in common. Generation probabilities were higher for clonotypes shared across all four sorted-subset donors than for unshared ones.

This TCR was recovered from a man aged 25 to 40 in good health. The material sequenced was naive CD8+ T cells sorted from blood. V usage is TRBV6-5 and J usage is TRBJ1-1; TRBD1 agrees at 7 bases. Here the CDR3 DNA reads TGTGCCAGCAGTTCCCAGGGGGGCAGTGGCGAAGCTTTCTTT. This gives the protein CASSSQGGSGEAFF.